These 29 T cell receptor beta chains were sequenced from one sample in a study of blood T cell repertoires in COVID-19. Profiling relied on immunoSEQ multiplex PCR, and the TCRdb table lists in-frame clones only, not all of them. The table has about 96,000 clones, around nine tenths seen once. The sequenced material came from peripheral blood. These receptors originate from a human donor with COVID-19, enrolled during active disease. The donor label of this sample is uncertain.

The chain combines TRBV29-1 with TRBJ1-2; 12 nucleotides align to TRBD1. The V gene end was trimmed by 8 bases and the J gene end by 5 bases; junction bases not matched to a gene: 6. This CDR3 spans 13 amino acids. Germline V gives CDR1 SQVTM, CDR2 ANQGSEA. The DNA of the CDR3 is TGCAGCACTGAGGGACAGGGGGCGTATGGCTACACCTTC. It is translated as CSTEGQGAYGYTF.

In nucleotides, the CDR3 is TGTGCCAGCAGCCCCGGACAGGGCGATAGCAATCAGCCCCAGCATTTT. Protein: CASSPGQGDSNQPQHF. This rearrangement joins TRBV7-9 to TRBJ1-5, with TRBD1 matching over 8 bases. This CDR3 contains 16 residues. Germline loops: CDR1 SEHNR, CDR2 FQNEAQ (reference sequence). The V and J ends lost 5 bases and 0 bases, in that order; junction bases with no gene match: 6. Filled out from reference TRBV7-9 and TRBJ1-5, the complete variable domain reads DTGVSQNPRHKITKRGQNVTFRCDPISEHNRLYWYRQTLGQGPEFLTYFQNEAQLEKSRLLSDRFSAERPKGSFSTLEIQRTEQGDSAMYLCASSPGQGDSNQPQHFGDGTRLSIL.

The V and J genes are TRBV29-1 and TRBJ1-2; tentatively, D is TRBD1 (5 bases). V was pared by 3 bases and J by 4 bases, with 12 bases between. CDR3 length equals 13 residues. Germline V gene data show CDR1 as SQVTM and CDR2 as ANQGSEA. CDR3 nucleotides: TGCAGCGTTGACAGGGATATGGGCTATGGCTACACCTTC. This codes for CSVDRDMGYGYTF.

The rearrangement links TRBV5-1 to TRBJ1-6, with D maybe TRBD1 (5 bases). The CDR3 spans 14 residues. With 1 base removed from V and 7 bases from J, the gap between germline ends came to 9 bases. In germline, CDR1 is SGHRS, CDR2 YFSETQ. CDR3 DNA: TGCGCCAGCAGCTTGTTTGGGGGGAATTCACCCCTCCACTTT. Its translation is CASSLFGGNSPLHF.

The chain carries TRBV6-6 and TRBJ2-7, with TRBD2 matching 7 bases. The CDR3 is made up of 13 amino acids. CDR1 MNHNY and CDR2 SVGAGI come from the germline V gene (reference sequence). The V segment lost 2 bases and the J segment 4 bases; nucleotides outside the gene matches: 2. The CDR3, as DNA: TGTGCCAGCAGTTACCAGGGAGGGTACGAGCAGTACTTC. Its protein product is CASSYQGGYEQYF.

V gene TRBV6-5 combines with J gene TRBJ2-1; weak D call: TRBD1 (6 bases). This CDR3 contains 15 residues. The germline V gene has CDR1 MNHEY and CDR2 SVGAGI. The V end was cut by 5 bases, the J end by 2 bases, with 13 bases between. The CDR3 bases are TGTGCCAGCAGTCCACAACAGGGAACCTACAATGAGCAGTTCTTC. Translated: CASSPQQGTYNEQFF.

The CDR3 DNA sequence: TGTGCCATCGGGGCAGGGGGCCAGGAAAAACTGTTTTTT. Translated, it gives CAIGAGGQEKLFF. This sequence joins TRBV10-3 and TRBJ1-4; 8 bases line up with TRBD1. The CDR3 covers 13 residues. The germline V gene has CDR1 ENHRY and CDR2 SYGVKD. Trimming cost V 8 bases and J 8 bases; bases outside gene matches: 7.

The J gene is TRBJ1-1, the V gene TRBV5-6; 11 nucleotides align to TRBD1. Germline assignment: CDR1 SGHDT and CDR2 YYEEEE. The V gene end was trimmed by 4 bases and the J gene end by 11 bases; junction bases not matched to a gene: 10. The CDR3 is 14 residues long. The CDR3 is CASSLIGTGGHAFF. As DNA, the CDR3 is TGTGCCAGCAGCCTGATCGGGACAGGGGGTCATGCTTTCTTT.

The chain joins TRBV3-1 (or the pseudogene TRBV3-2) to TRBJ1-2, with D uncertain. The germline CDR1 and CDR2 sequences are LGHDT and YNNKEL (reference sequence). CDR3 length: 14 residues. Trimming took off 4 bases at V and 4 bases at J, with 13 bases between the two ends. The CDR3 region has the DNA TGTGCCAGCAGCCTCACGCGTCCGGGCTATGGCTACACCTTC. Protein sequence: CASSLTRPGYGYTF.

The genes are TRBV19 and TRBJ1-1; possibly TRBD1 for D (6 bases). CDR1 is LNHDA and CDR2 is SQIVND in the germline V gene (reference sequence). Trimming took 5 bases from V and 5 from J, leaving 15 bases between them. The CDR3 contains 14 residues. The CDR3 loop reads CASSSTGSETEAFF. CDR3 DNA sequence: TGTGCCAGTAGTTCAACAGGGTCCGAAACTGAAGCTTTCTTT.

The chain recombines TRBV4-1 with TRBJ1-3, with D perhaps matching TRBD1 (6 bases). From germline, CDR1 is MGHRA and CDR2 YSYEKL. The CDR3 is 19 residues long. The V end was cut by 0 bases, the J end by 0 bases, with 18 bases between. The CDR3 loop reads CASSQDGSRTVVSGNTIYF. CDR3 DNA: TGCGCCAGCAGCCAAGATGGTAGCCGGACAGTGGTCTCTGGAAACACCATATATTTT.

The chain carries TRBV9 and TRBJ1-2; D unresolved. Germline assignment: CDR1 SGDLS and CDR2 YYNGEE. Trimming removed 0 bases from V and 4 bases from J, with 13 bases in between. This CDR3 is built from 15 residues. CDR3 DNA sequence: TGTGCCAGCAGCGTAGGAGGAGGCGAAACCTATGGCTACACCTTC. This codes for CASSVGGGETYGYTF.

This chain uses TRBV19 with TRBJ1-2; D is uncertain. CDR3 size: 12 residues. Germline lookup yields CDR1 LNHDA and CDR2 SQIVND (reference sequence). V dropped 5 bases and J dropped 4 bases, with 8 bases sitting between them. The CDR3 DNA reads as TGTGCCAGTAGTCCCCGGGGCTATGGCTACACCTTC. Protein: CASSPRGYGYTF.

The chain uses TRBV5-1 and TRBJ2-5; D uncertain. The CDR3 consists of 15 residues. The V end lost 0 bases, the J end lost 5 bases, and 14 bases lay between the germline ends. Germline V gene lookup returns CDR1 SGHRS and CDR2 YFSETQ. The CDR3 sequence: CASSLAPVNGETQYF. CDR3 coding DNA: TGCGCCAGCAGCTTGGCCCCGGTGAACGGGGAGACCCAGTACTTC.

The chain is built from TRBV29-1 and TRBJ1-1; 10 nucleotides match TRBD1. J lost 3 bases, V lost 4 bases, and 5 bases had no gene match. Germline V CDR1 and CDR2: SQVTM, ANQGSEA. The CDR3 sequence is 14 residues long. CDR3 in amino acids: CSVGQGATDTEAFF. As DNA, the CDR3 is TGCAGCGTTGGACAGGGGGCGACGGACACTGAAGCTTTCTTT.

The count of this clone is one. CDR3 region: CAWRPEPQGALAYEQYF. CDR3 nucleotide sequence: TGTGCCTGGAGGCCGGAGCCACAGGGAGCACTAGCCTACGAGCAGTACTTC. This chain links TRBV30 with TRBJ2-7; a possible D gene is TRBD1 (6 bases). The CDR3 runs to 17 residues. The germline V and J ends were trimmed by 3 bases and 2 bases, with 23 bases remaining between them. The V gene's germline CDR1 is GTSNPN and CDR2 SVGIG (reference sequence).

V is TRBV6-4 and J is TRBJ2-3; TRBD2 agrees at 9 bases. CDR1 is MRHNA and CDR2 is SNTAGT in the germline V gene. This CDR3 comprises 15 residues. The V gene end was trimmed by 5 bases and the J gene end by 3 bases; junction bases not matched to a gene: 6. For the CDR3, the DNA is TGTGCCAGCAGTTCAAGCGGGGGGACAACAGATACGCAGTATTTT. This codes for CASSSSGGTTDTQYF.

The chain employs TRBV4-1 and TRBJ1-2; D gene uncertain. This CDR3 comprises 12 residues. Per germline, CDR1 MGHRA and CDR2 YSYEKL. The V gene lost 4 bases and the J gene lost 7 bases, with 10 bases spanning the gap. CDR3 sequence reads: CASSPRGSGYTF. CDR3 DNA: TGCGCCAGCAGCCCCCGTGGGAGTGGCTACACCTTC.

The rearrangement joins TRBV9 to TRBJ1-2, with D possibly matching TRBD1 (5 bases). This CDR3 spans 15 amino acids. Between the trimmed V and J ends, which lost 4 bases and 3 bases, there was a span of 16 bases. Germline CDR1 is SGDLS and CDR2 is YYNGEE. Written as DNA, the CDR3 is TGTGCCAGCAGCCCAACAGGTTGGGGCGACTATGGCTACACCTTC. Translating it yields CASSPTGWGDYGYTF.

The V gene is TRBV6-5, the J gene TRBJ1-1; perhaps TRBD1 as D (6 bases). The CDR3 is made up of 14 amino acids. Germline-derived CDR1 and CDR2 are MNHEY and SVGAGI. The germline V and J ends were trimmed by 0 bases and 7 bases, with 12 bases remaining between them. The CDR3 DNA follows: TGTGCCAGCAGTTACTCACAGGGTATAGTTGAAGCTTTCTTT. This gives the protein CASSYSQGIVEAFF.

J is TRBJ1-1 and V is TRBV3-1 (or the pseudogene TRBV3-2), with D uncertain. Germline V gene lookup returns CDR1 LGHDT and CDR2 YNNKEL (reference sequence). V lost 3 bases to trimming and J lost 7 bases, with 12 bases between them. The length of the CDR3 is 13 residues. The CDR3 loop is CASSHQEPNEAFF. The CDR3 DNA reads TGTGCCAGCAGCCATCAGGAACCGAATGAAGCTTTCTTT.

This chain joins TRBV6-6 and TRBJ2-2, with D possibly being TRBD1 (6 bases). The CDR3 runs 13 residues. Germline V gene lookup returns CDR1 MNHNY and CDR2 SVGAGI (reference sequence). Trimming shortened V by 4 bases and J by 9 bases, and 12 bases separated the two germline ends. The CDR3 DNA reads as TGTGCCAGCAGTTCAGGGGCCGTCAGGGAGCTGTTTTTT. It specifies CASSSGAVRELFF.

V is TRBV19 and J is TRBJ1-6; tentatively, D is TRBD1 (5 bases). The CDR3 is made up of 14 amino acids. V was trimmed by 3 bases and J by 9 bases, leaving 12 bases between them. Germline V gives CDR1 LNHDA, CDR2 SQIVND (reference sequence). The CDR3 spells CASSIVGVGSPLHF. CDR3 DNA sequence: TGTGCCAGTAGTATTGTAGGGGTTGGTTCACCCCTCCACTTT. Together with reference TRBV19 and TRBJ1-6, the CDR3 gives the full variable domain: DGGITQSPKYLFRKEGQNVTLSCEQNLNHDAMYWYRQDPGQGLRLIYYSQIVNDFQKGDIAEGYSVSREKKESFPLTVTSAQKNPTAFYLCASSIVGVGSPLHFGNGTRLTVT.

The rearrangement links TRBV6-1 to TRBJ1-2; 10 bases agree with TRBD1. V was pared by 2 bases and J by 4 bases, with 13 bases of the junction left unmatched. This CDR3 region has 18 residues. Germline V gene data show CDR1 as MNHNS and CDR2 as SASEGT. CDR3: CASSETFAGTGDPYGYTF. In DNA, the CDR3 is TGTGCCAGCAGTGAAACATTTGCCGGGACAGGGGATCCCTATGGCTACACCTTC.

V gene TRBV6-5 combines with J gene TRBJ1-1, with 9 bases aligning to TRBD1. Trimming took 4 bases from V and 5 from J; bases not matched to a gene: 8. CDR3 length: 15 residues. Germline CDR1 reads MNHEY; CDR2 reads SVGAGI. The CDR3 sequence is CASSWGQGERTEAFF. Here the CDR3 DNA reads TGTGCCAGCAGTTGGGGACAGGGAGAAAGAACTGAAGCTTTCTTT.

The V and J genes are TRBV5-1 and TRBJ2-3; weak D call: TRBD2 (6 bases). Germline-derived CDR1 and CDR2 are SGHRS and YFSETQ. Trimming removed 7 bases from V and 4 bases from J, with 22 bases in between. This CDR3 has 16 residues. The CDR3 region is CASDKGWRDAADTQYF. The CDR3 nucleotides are TGCGCCAGCGACAAAGGATGGAGGGATGCAGCAGATACGCAGTATTTT.

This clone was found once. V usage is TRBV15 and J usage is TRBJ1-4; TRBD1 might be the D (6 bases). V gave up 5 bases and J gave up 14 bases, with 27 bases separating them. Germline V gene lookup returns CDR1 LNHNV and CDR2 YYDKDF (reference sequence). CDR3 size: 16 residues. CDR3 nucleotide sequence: TGTGCCACCAGCCAATCGGGGGGCGCCGGGGACAAAGGGCTGTTTTTT. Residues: CATSQSGGAGDKGLFF.

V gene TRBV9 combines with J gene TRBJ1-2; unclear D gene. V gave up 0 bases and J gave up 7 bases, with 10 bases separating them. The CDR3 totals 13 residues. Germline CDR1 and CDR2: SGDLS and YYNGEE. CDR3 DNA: TGTGCCAGCAGCGTAGTCCTGAGTAGTGGCTACACCTTC. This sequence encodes CASSVVLSSGYTF. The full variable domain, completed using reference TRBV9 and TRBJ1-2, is DSGVTQTPKHLITATGQRVTLRCSPRSGDLSVYWYQQSLDQGLQFLIQYYNGEERAKGNILERFSAQQFPDLHSELNLSSLELGDSALYFCASSVVLSSGYTFGSGTRLTVV.

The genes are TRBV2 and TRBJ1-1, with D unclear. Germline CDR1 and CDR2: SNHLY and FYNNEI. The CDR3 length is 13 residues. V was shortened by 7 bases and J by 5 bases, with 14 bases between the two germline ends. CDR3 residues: CASTGPLRTEAFF. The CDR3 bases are TGTGCCAGCACAGGTCCATTGCGAACTGAAGCTTTCTTT. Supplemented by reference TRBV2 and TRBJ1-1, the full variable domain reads EPEVTQTPSHQVTQMGQEVILRCVPISNHLYFYWYRQILGQKVEFLVSFYNNEISEKSEIFDDQFSVERPDGSNFTLKIRSTKLEDSAMYFCASTGPLRTEAFFGQGTRLTVV.